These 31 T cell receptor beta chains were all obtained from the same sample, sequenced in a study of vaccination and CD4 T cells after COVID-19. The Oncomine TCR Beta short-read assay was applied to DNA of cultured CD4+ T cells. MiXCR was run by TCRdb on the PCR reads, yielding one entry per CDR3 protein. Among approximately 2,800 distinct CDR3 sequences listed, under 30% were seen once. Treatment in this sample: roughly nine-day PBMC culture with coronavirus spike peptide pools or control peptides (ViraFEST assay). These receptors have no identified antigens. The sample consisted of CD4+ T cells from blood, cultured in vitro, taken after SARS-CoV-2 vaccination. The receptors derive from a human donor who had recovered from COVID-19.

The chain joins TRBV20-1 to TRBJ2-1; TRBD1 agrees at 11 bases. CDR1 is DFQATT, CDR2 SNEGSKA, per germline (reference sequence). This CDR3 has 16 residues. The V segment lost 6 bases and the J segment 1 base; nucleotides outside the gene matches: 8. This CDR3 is CSAPGTGGWSYNEQFF. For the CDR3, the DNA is TGCAGTGCGCCAGGGACAGGGGGTTGGTCCTACAATGAGCAGTTCTTC.

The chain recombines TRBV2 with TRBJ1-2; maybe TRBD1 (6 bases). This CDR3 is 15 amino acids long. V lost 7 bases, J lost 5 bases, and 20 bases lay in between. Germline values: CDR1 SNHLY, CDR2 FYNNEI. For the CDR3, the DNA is TGTGCCAGCACCGCGCGGACGGGGGCGATTTATGGCTACACCTTC. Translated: CASTARTGAIYGYTF.

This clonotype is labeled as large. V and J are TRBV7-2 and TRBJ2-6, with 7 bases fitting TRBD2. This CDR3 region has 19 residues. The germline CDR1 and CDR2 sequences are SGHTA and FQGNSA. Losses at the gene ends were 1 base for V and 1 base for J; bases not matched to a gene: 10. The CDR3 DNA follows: TGTGCCAGCAGCTTAGGGCGGGGGTGGAGCCTTTCTGGGGCCAACGTCCTGACTTTC. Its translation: CASSLGRGWSLSGANVLTF. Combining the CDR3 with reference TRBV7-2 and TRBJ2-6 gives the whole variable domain GAGVSQSPSNKVTEKGKDVELRCDPISGHTALYWYRQSLGQGLEFLIYFQGNSAPDKSGLPSDRFSAERTGGSVSTLTIQRTQQEDSAVYLCASSLGRGWSLSGANVLTFGAGSRLTVL.

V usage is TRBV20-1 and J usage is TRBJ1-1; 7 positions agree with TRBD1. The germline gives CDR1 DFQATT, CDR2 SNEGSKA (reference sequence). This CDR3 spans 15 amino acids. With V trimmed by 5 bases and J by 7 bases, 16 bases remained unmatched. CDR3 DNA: TGCAGTGCTGGGAAGACGACAGGGAGTAAGGGTGAAGCTTTCTTT. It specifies CSAGKTTGSKGEAFF.

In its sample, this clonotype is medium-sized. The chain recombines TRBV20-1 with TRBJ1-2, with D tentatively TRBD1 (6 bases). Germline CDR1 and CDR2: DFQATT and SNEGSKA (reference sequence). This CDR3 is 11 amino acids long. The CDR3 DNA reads TGCAGGGTACAGGGCCGGAGGGGCTACACCTTC. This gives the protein CRVQGRRGYTF.

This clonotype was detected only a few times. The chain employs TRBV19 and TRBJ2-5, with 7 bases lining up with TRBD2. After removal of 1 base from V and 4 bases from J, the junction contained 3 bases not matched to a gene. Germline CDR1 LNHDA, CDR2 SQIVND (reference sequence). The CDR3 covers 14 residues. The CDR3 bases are TGTGCCAGTAGTATAGGACTAGCCCCAGAGACCCAGTACTTC. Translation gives CASSIGLAPETQYF. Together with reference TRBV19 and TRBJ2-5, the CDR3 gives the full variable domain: DGGITQSPKYLFRKEGQNVTLSCEQNLNHDAMYWYRQDPGQGLRLIYYSQIVNDFQKGDIAEGYSVSREKKESFPLTVTSAQKNPTAFYLCASSIGLAPETQYFGPGTRLLVL.

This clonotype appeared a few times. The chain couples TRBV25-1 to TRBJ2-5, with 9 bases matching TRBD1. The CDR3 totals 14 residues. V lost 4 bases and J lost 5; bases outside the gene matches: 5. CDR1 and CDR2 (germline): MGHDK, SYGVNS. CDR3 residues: CASSGDRASETQYF. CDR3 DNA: TGTGCCAGCAGTGGGGACAGGGCGAGTGAGACCCAGTACTTC.

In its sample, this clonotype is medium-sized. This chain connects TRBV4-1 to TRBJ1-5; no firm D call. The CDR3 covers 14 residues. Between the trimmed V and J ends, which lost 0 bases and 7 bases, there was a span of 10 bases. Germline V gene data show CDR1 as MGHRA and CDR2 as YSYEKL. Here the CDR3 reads CASSQEGVGQPQHF. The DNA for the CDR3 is TGCGCCAGCAGCCAAGAGGGAGTGGGGCAGCCCCAGCATTTT.

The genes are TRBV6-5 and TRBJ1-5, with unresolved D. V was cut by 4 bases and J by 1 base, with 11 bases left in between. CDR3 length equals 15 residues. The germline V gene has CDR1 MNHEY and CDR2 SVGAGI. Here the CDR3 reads CASSSVGQSNQPQHF. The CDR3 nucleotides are TGTGCCAGCAGTTCCGTTGGGCAGAGCAATCAGCCCCAGCATTTT.

CDR3 protein: CASSEGPEANYGYTF. CDR3 DNA sequence: TGTGCCAGCAGTGAAGGGCCAGAAGCTAACTATGGCTACACCTTC. The chain has TRBV6-4 and TRBJ1-2; no firm D call. Germline V gene lookup returns CDR1 MRHNA and CDR2 SNTAGT. The CDR3 loop spans 15 amino acids. Trimming removed 3 bases at V and 0 bases at J, with 11 bases between.

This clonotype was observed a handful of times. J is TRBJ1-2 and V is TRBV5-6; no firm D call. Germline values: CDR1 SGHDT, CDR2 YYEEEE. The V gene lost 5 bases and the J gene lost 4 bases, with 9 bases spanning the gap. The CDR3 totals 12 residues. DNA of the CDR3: TGTGCCAGCAGTAGTAGTTCCTATGGCTACACCTTC. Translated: CASSSSSYGYTF.

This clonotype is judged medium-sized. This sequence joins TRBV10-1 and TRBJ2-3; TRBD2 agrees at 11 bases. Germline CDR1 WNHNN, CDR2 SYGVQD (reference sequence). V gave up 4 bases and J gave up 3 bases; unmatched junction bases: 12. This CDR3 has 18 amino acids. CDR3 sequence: CASSAGSGGVTTTDTQYF. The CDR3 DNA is TGCGCCAGCAGTGCAGGTAGCGGGGGGGTAACGACGACAGATACGCAGTATTTT.

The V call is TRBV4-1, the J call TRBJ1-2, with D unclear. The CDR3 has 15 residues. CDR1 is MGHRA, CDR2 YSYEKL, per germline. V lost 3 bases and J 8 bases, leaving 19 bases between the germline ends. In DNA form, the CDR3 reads TGCGCCAGCAGCCACCGACCTGGGTCCGACCCGGGCTACACCTTC. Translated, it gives CASSHRPGSDPGYTF.

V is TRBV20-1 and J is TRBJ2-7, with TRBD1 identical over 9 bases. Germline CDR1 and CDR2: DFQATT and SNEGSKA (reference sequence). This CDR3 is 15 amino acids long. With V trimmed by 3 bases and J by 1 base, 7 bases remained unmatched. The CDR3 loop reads CSARGTGQGSYEQYF. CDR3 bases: TGCAGTGCTAGGGGAACGGGACAGGGATCCTACGAGCAGTACTTC.

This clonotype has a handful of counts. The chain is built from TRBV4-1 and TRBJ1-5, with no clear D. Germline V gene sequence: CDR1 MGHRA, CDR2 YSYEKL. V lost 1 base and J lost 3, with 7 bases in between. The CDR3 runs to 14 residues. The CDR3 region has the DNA TGCGCCAGCAGCCAAGTGTTACCCAATCAGCCCCAGCATTTT. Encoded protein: CASSQVLPNQPQHF.

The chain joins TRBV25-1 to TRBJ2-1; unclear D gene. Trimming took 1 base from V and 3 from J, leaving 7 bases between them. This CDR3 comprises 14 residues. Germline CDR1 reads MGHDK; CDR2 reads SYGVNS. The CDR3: CASSESAGYNEQFF. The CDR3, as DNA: TGTGCCAGCAGTGAATCCGCCGGCTACAATGAGCAGTTCTTC.

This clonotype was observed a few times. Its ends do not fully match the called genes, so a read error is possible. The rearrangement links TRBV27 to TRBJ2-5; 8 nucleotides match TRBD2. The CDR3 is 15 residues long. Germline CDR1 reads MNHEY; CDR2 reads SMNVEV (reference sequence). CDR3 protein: CASKAGGLSQGTQYF. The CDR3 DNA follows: TGTGCCAGCAAGGCGGGGGGACTCAGCCAAGGGACCCAGTACTTC.

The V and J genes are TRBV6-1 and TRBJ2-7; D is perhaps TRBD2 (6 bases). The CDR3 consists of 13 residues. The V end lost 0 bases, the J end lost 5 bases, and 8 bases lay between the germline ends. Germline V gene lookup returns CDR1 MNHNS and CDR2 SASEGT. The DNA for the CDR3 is TGTGCCAGCAGTGAAGCCGGGGGTGACGAGCAGTACTTC. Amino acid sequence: CASSEAGGDEQYF.

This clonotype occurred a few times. The CDR3 sequence: CSVGGASYNEQFF. In nucleotides, the CDR3 is TGCAGTGTAGGGGGTGCCTCCTACAATGAGCAGTTCTTC. The J gene is TRBJ2-1, the V gene TRBV20-1, with D possibly being TRBD1 (6 bases). Germline lookup yields CDR1 DFQATT and CDR2 SNEGSKA (reference sequence). This CDR3 spans 13 amino acids. The V end was cut by 7 bases, the J end by 0 bases, with 10 bases between.

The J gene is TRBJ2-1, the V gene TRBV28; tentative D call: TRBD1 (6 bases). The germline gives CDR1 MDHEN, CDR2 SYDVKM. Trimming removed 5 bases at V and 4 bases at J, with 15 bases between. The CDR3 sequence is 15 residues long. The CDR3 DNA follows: TGTGCCAGCAGTATTTGGCCTCAGGGGTACAATGAGCAGTTCTTC. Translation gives CASSIWPQGYNEQFF.

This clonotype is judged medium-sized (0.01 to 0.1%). The CDR3, as DNA: TGTGCCCACCCTCAGGGATATGGCTACACCTTC. This codes for CAHPQGYGYTF. The chain has TRBV6-1 and TRBJ1-2; a weak D match, TRBD1 (5 bases). CDR3 size: 11 residues. Trimming left V 11 bases short and J 5 bases short, with 12 bases between. The germline V gene encodes CDR1 MNHNS and CDR2 SASEGT.

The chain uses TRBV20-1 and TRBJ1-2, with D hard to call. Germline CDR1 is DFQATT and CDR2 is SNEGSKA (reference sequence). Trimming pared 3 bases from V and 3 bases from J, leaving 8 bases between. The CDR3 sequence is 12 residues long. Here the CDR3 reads CSASREDYGYTF. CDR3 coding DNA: TGCAGTGCTAGCCGGGAGGACTATGGCTACACCTTC.

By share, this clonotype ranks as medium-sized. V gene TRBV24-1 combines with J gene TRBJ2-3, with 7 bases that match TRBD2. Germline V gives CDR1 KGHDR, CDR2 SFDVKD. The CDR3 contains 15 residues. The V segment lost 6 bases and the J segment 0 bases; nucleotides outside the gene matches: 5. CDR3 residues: CATSLGGSSTDTQYF. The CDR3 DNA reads TGTGCCACCAGTCTGGGGGGGTCCAGCACAGATACGCAGTATTTT.

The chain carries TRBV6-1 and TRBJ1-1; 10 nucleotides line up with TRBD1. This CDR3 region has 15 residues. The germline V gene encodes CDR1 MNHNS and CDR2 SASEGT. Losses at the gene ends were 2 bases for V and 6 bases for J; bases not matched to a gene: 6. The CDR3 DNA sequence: TGTGCCAGCAGTGAATGGACAGGGGGTAGGCCTGAAGCTTTCTTT. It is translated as CASSEWTGGRPEAFF.

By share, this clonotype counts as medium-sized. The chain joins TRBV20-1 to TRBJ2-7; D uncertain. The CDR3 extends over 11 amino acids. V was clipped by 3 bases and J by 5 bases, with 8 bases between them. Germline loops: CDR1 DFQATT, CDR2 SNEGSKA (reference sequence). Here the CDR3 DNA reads TGCAGTGCTAGTTCCGGGCACGAGCAGTACTTC. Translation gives CSASSGHEQYF.

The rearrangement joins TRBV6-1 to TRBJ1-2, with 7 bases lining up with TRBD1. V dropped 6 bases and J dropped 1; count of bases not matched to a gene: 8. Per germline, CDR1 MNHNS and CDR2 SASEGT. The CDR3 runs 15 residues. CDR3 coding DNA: TGTGCCAGCAGCCCCCGACAGGGCTATAACTATGGCTACACCTTC. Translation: CASSPRQGYNYGYTF.

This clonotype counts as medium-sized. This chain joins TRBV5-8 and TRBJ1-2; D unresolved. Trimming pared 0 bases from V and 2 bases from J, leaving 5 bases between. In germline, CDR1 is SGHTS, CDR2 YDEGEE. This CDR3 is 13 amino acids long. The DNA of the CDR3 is TGTGCCAGCAGCTTGGTACAAAACTATGGCTACACCTTC. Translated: CASSLVQNYGYTF.

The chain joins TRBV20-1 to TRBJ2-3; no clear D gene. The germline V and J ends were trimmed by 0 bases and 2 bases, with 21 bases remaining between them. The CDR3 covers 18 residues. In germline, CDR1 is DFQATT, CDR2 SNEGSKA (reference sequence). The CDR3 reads CSARDLSGRPPNTDTQYF. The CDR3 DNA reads TGCAGTGCTAGAGATCTATCAGGACGTCCCCCTAACACAGATACGCAGTATTTT.

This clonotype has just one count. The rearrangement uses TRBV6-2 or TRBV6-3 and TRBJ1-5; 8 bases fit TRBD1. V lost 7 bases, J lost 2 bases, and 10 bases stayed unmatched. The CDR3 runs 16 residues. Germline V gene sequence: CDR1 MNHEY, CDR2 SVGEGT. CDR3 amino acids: CASTPGQGYGNQPQHF. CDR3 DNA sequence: TGTGCCAGCACCCCCGGACAGGGCTATGGCAATCAGCCCCAGCATTTT.

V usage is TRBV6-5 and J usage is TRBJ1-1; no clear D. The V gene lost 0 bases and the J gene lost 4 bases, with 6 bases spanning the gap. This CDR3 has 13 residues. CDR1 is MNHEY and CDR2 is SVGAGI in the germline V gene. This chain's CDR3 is CASSYSRSTEAFF. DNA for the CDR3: TGTGCCAGCAGTTACTCTCGGAGCACTGAAGCTTTCTTT.

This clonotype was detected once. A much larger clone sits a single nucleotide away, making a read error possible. This CDR3 reads CASRRTGGETQYF. The CDR3 bases are TGTGCCAGCAGACGAACAGGGGGGGAGACCCAGTACTTC. This rearrangement joins TRBV7-8 to TRBJ2-5; 8 nucleotides agree with TRBD1. Germline V gene data show CDR1 as SGHVS and CDR2 as FQNEAQ. V dropped 6 bases and J dropped 5; count of bases not matched to a gene: 5. CDR3 length equals 13 residues.